This T cell receptor beta chain was identified during a study of early T cells in non-severe SARS-CoV-2 infection. Across the study: The input, bulk RNA from unsorted whole blood, was sequenced, and chains were unpaired.

This clonotype came up a few times. The CDR3 is 16 amino acids. V was pared by 1 base and J by 1 base, with 5 bases of the junction left unmatched. The germline CDR1 and CDR2 sequences are SGDLS and YYNGEE. TCRdb reprocessed the 5' RACE reads with MiXCR, giving one entry per CDR3 protein. This sample has more than 35,000 distinct CDR3 sequences; 9.5% to 13% occur once, and the top ten carry 21%. The sequencing input was whole blood. The rearrangement joins TRBV9 to TRBJ2-3; 8 bases are shared with TRBD2. This TCR was sampled from an adult who was a healthcare worker with PCR-confirmed SARS-CoV-2 infection or an uninfected control (not recorded which). The CDR3 nucleotides are TGTGCCAGCAGCGTATATGATAGCGGGGGCACAGATACGCAGTATTTT. Its translation is CASSVYDSGGTDTQYF.